The sequence of this T cell receptor (beta chain) was determined in a study of T cell clonotyping in hematopoietic cell transplantation. With regard to this clone: Its antigen is not identified.

The CDR3 is made up of 18 amino acids. In germline, CDR1 is SGHDT, CDR2 YYEEEE. Germline trimming cut 1 base from V and 3 bases from J; bases unmatched to any gene: 12. Generated by immunoSEQ multiplex PCR, the TCRdb table keeps only in-frame clones and is missing some. There are some 6,500 clones in the sample; 70% to 90% occur only once, and about 14% lies in the top ten. Findings and caveats of the study: Pathologically expanded recipient clonotypes increased progressively from day 30 to day 180 as diversity fell. Graft donor and pretransplant recipient Inverse Simpson Index values predicted broader posttransplant TCR diversity.

This clonotype was obtained from a female patient aged 50 to 60 who had an allogeneic stem cell transplant from an unrelated donor, so the T cells may come from the graft donor. Some clones in this sample may be carry-over from other donors' samples. Here the sequenced sample was peripheral blood mononuclear cells, taken 180 days after allogeneic stem cell transplant. This chain connects TRBV5-6 to TRBJ2-3; 9 bases match TRBD2. CDR3 DNA: TGTGCCAGCAGCTTGTTTGCGGGGGGGCCGGGAAGGACAGATACGCAGTATTTT. Its protein product is CASSLFAGGPGRTDTQYF.